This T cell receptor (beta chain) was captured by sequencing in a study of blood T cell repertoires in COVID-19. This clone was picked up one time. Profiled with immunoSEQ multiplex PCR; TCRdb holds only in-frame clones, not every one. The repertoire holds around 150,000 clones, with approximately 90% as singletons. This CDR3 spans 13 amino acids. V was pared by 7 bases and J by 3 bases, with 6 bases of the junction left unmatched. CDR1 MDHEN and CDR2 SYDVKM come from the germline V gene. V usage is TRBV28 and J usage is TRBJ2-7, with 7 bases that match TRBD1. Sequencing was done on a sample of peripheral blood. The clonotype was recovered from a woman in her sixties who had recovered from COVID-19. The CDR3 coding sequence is TGTGCCAGCAACCCCCGGGACAGCTACGAGCAGTACTTC. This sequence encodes CASNPRDSYEQYF.